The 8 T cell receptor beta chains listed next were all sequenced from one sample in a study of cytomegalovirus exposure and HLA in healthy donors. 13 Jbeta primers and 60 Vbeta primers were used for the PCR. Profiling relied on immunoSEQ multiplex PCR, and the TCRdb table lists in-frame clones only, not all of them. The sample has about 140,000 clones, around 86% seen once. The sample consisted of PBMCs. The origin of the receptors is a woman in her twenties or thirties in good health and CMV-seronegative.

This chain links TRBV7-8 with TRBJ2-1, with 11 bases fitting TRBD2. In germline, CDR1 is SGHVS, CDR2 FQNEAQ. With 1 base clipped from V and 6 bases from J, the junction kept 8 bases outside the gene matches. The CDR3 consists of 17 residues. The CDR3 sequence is CASSLDSGRGVSNEQFF. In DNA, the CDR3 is TGTGCCAGCAGCTTAGATAGCGGGAGGGGGGTTAGCAATGAGCAGTTCTTC.

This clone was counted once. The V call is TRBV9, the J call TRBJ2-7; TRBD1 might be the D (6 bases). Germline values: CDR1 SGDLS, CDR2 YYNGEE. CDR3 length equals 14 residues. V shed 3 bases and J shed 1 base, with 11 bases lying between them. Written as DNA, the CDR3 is TGTGCCAGCAGCGCCTCAGGGGTGTCCTACGAGCAGTACTTC. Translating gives CASSASGVSYEQYF.

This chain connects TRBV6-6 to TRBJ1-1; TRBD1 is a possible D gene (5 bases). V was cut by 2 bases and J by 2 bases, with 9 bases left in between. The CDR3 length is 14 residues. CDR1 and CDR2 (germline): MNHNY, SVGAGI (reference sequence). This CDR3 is CASSYGGENTEAFF. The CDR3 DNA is TGTGCCAGCAGTTACGGGGGGGAAAACACTGAAGCTTTCTTT.

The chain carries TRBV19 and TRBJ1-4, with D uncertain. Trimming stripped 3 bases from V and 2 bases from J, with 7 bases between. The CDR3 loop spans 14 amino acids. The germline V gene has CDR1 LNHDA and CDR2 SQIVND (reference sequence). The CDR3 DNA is TGTGCCAGTAGTATTTCGGGGACTAATGAAAAACTGTTTTTT. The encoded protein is CASSISGTNEKLFF.

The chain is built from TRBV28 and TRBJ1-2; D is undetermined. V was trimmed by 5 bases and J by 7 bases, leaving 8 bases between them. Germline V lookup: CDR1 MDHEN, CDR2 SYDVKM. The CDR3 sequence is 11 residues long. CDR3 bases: TGTGCCAGCAGTCCCCGCGGTGGCTACACCTTC. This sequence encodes CASSPRGGYTF.

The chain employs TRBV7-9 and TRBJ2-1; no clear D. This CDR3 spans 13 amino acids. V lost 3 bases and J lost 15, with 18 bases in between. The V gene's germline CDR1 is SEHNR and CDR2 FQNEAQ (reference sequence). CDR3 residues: CASSLGEHRPGFF. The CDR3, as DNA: TGTGCCAGCAGCTTGGGTGAGCACCGCCCGGGGTTCTTC.

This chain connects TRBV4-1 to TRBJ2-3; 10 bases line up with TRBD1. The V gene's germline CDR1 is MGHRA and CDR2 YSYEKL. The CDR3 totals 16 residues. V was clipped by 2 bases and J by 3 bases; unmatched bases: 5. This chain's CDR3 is CASSQRTGGITDTQYF. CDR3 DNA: TGCGCCAGCAGCCAAAGGACAGGGGGAATTACAGATACGCAGTATTTT.

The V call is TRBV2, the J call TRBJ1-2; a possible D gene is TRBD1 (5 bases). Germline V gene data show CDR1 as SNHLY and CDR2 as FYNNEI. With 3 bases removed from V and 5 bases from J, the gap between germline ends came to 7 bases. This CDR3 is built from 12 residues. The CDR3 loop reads CASSDQGYGYTF. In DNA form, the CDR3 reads TGTGCCAGCAGTGACCAGGGTTATGGCTACACCTTC.